These 17 T cell receptor beta chains came from one sample sequenced in a study of T-cell reconstitution after alpha-beta-depleted transplantation in children. TCRbeta library preparation incorporated unique molecular identifiers. MiXCR, run by TCRdb on the PCR reads, gives a single entry per CDR3 protein. This table has some 200,000 distinct CDR3 sequences, roughly 15% appearing once. The sample was PBMCs from the stem cell graft donor, taken from the stem cell graft. All receptors derive from a human donor who donated a stem cell graft to a child with acute lymphoblastic leukemia.

Ten or more counts support this clonotype. The chain is built from TRBV5-1 and TRBJ2-7; tentatively, D is TRBD1 (5 bases). The CDR3 consists of 13 residues. The germline V gene encodes CDR1 SGHRS and CDR2 YFSETQ. Trimming took 2 bases from V and 0 from J, leaving 6 bases between them. The DNA of the CDR3 is TGCGCCAGCAGCTTACAGGTCTCCTACGAGCAGTACTTC. Translating gives CASSLQVSYEQYF.

This clonotype occurred many times. The chain recombines TRBV5-1 with TRBJ1-6; D ambiguous. CDR1 is SGHRS, CDR2 YFSETQ, per germline. V was cut by 3 bases and J by 6 bases, with 7 bases left in between. There are 13 residues in the CDR3. CDR3 in amino acids: CASSSKTNSPLHF. The CDR3, as DNA: TGCGCCAGCAGCTCTAAAACTAATTCACCCCTCCACTTT.

This clonotype appeared many times. The gene calls are TRBV5-1 and TRBJ2-7, with TRBD2 matching 14 bases. The CDR3 spans 15 residues. Trimming cost V 3 bases and J 5 bases; bases outside gene matches: 4. Per germline, CDR1 SGHRS and CDR2 YFSETQ. CDR3 in DNA: TGCGCCAGCAGCTCGGGACTAGCGGGGGTCCACGAGCAGTACTTC. Its protein is CASSSGLAGVHEQYF.

There are many counts of this clonotype. V is TRBV12-3 or TRBV12-4 and J is TRBJ2-2, with TRBD2 matching 7 bases. Germline trimming cut 6 bases from V and 6 bases from J; bases unmatched to any gene: 13. The CDR3 is 16 residues long. CDR3 bases: TGTGCCAGCAGCGACTATAGCGGGCGAGGGTCCGGGGAGCTGTTTTTT. It translates to CASSDYSGRGSGELFF.

This clonotype was observed once. With a much larger clone just one base away, this may be a read error. The J gene is TRBJ2-2, the V gene TRBV9; D is undetermined. CDR1 SGDLS and CDR2 YYNGEE come from the germline V gene. This CDR3 is 14 amino acids long. CDR3 DNA: TGTGCCAGCAGCGCCTCTCTGGGCACCGGGCAGCTGTTTTTT. Translating it yields CASSASLGTGQLFF.

In this sample, this clonotype turned up many times. The chain has TRBV7-9 and TRBJ1-1; no reliable D call. V lost 0 bases and J lost 4, with 9 bases in between. This CDR3 has 14 residues. The germline gives CDR1 SEHNR, CDR2 FQNEAQ (reference sequence). The CDR3 nucleotides read TGTGCCAGCAGCTTAGCAGGGATTAGCACTGAAGCTTTCTTT. This translates into CASSLAGISTEAFF.

This clonotype has ten or more counts. J is TRBJ1-4 and V is TRBV4-1; the match to TRBD1 covers 8 bases. J gave up 8 bases and V 1 base, and 6 bases lay outside the gene matches. Per the germline V gene, CDR1 is MGHRA and CDR2 is YSYEKL. The CDR3 loop spans 15 amino acids. The CDR3 here is CASSQAGTGHEKLFF. In nucleotides, the CDR3 is TGCGCCAGCAGCCAAGCTGGGACAGGCCACGAAAAACTGTTTTTT.

This chain connects TRBV4-1 to TRBJ2-7, with 13 bases lining up with TRBD2. This CDR3 spans 17 amino acids. Germline-derived CDR1 and CDR2 are MGHRA and YSYEKL. V lost 1 base and J lost 0; bases outside the gene matches: 3. The CDR3 DNA reads TGCGCCAGCAGCCAAGCTACTAGCGGGAGGGCCTCCTACGAGCAGTACTTC. Its protein product is CASSQATSGRASYEQYF.

This clonotype was detected ten times or more. This chain connects TRBV5-6 to TRBJ2-1; D may correspond to TRBD1 or TRBD2 (6 bases each). The CDR3 is 14 amino acids. Germline loops: CDR1 SGHDT, CDR2 YYEEEE. The germline V and J ends were trimmed by 3 bases and 2 bases, with 9 bases remaining between them. In DNA form, the CDR3 reads TGTGCCAGCAGCTGGGGGGACACCTACAATGAGCAGTTCTTC. Protein product: CASSWGDTYNEQFF.

Notes on this clonotype: This clone may be a read error of a much larger clone one base away. This chain uses TRBV7-2 with TRBJ2-3; no clear D. The CDR3 runs 14 residues. The germline CDR1 and CDR2 sequences are SGHTA and FQGNSA. V lost 0 bases to trimming and J lost 4 bases, with 8 bases between them. CDR3 sequence reads: CASSLAAHADTQYF. The CDR3 DNA follows: TGTGCCAGCAGCTTAGCCGCCCACGCAGATACGCAGTATTTT.

The V gene is TRBV7-9, the J gene TRBJ2-5; 8 bases map to TRBD2. Germline-derived CDR1 and CDR2 are SEHNR and FQNEAQ (reference sequence). After removal of 4 bases from V and 3 bases from J, the junction contained 10 bases not matched to a gene. CDR3 length: 16 residues. For the CDR3, the DNA is TGTGCCAGCAGCTATAGTGGGACTAGAAAAAAAGAGACCCAGTACTTC. Translation gives CASSYSGTRKKETQYF.

In this sample, this clonotype turned up many times. The chain couples TRBV5-8 to TRBJ2-1; TRBD2 matches 7 bases. CDR1 and CDR2 (germline): SGHTS, YDEGEE. The CDR3 covers 14 residues. Losses at the gene ends were 0 bases for V and 11 bases for J; bases not matched to a gene: 8. The CDR3 here is CASSLEGASGKQFF. CDR3 coding DNA: TGTGCCAGCAGCTTGGAAGGGGCGAGCGGGAAGCAGTTCTTC. Looking up the rest from reference TRBV5-8 and TRBJ2-1 gives the full variable domain: EAGVTQSPTHLIKTRGQQATLRCSPISGHTSVYWYQQALGLGLQFLLWYDEGEERNRGNFPPRFSGRQFPNYSSELNVNALELEDSALYLCASSLEGASGKQFFGPGTRLTVL.

V usage is TRBV19 and J usage is TRBJ2-5; possible D gene TRBD1, 6 bases. Germline V lookup: CDR1 LNHDA, CDR2 SQIVND (reference sequence). Trimming pared 5 bases from V and 0 bases from J, leaving 13 bases between. This CDR3 is 15 amino acids long. As DNA, the CDR3 is TGTGCCAGTAGTCCGGGACAACTGTACCAAGAGACCCAGTACTTC. Protein: CASSPGQLYQETQYF.

This clonotype has more than one count but fewer than ten. The rearrangement links TRBV5-1 to TRBJ2-1, with 12 bases identical to TRBD2. V lost 0 bases to trimming and J lost 10 bases; unmatched junction nucleotides: 8. The V gene's germline CDR1 is SGHRS and CDR2 YFSETQ. CDR3 length: 16 amino acids. The CDR3 coding sequence is TGCGCCAGCAGCTTGGATGTGACTAGCGGGGGTATGGAGCAGTTCTTC. Protein product: CASSLDVTSGGMEQFF.

This clonotype came up many times. This chain uses TRBV7-2 with TRBJ2-1; D ambiguous. CDR1 is SGHTA and CDR2 is FQGNSA in the germline V gene. CDR3 length equals 11 residues. Trimming removed 5 bases at V and 15 bases at J, with 14 bases between. CDR3 protein: CASSLRPPPFF. The CDR3 DNA reads as TGTGCCAGCAGCCTAAGGCCCCCCCCGTTCTTC.

This clonotype appeared many times. The J gene is TRBJ2-1, the V gene TRBV20-1; TRBD2 matches at 10 bases. The CDR3 runs 15 residues. V was clipped by 3 bases and J by 7 bases; unmatched bases: 9. The germline V gene encodes CDR1 DFQATT and CDR2 SNEGSKA (reference sequence). CDR3 protein: CSAREESGRANEQFF. CDR3 coding DNA: TGCAGTGCTAGGGAGGAAAGCGGGAGGGCGAATGAGCAGTTCTTC.

The chain is built from TRBV6-5 and TRBJ1-2, with D maybe TRBD1 (5 bases). The germline V gene has CDR1 MNHEY and CDR2 SVGAGI. Trimming removed 1 base at V and 6 bases at J, with 9 bases between. CDR3 length: 13 amino acids. The CDR3 is CASSYWQGNGYTF. CDR3 bases: TGTGCCAGCAGTTACTGGCAGGGTAATGGCTACACCTTC.